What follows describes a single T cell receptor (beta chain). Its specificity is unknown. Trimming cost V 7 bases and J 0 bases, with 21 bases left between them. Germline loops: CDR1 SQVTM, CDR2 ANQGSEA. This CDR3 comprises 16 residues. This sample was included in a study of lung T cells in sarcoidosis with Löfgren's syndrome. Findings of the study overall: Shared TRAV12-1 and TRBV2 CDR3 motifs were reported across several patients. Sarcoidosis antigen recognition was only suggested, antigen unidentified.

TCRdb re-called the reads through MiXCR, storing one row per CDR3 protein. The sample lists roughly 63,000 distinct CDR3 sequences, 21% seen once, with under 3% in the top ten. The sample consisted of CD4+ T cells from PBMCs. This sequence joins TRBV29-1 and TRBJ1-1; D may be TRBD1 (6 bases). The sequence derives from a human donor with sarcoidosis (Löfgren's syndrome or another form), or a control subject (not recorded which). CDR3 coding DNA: TGCAGCGCCCACACTCACGGGGGCAGTTTGAACACTGAAGCTTTCTTT. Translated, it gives CSAHTHGGSLNTEAFF.